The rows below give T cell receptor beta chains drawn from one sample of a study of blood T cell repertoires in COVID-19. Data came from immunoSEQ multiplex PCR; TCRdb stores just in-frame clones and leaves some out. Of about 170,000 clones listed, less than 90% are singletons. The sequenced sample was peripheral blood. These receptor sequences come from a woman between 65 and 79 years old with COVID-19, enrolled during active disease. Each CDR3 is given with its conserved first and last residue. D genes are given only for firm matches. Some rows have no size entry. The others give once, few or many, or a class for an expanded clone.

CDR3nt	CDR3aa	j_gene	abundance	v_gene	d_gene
TGTGCCAGCTCCCCCCGGGCGGGCACTGAAGCTTTCTTT	CASSPRAGTEAFF	TRBJ1-1	few	TRBV28	-
TGTGCCAGCAGGCAGCGAGGGTCTGATTATTCACCCCTCCACTTT	CASRQRGSDYSPLHF	TRBJ1-6	once	TRBV27	-
TGTGCCAGCAGCTTACGAAGGCGGGATGGCACAGATACGCAGTATTTT	CASSLRRRDGTDTQYF	TRBJ2-3	-	TRBV7-9	-
TGTGCCATCAGTGACTATCCCGAGACCCAGTACTTC	CAISDYPETQYF	TRBJ2-5	-	TRBV10-3	-
TGTGCCAGCTCAACAGGGGAAAACAACGAGCAGTACTTC	CASSTGENNEQYF	TRBJ2-7	-	TRBV28	TRBD1
TGCGCCAGCAGCTTGGGACAGCCGAACACCGGGGAGCTGTTTTTT	CASSLGQPNTGELFF	TRBJ2-2	-	TRBV5-1	-
TGTGCCAGCACTTTACAAGGGGATAATTCGCCCCTCCACTTT	CASTLQGDNSPLHF	TRBJ1-6	-	TRBV27	-
TGTGCCAGCAGAGAAGGGGAGGCGACCGAGCAGTTCTTC	CASREGEATEQFF	TRBJ2-1	-	TRBV28	-
TGTGCCAGCCCCCTGCTAGCGGGAGGGGTCGAGCAGTACTTC	CASPLLAGGVEQYF	TRBJ2-7	once	TRBV21-1	-
TGTGCCACCAGGTCGGAACAGGGCGAGACCGGGGAGCTGTTTTTT	CATRSEQGETGELFF	TRBJ2-2	-	TRBV24-1	-
TGTGCCAGCAGTGAAGAGCTAGTAAGGACCGGGGAGCTGTTTTTT	CASSEELVRTGELFF	TRBJ2-2	-	TRBV6-1	-
TGTGCCAGCAGGGGACAGGGGGCGAACTATGGCTACACCTTC	CASRGQGANYGYTF	TRBJ1-2	-	TRBV11-1	TRBD1
TGTGCCAGCAGACCAGGGGGCTCGTACCAAGAGACCCAGTACTTC	CASRPGGSYQETQYF	TRBJ2-5	-	TRBV27	TRBD1
TGTGCCTGGGGATACTCGACAGGGGCTGGAAACACCATATATTTT	CAWGYSTGAGNTIYF	TRBJ1-3	-	TRBV30	TRBD1
TGTGCCAGCAGCTTGGCCTTGAATTCGAGGGTAGATACGCAGTATTTT	CASSLALNSRVDTQYF	TRBJ2-3	-	TRBV5-5	-
TGTGCCAGTAGTACCACCGGGACAGCCAACGTCCTGACTTTC	CASSTTGTANVLTF	TRBJ2-6	-	TRBV19	-
TGTGCCACCAGCAGAGTGGACAGGGAGGGTGAAAAACTGTTTTTT	CATSRVDREGEKLFF	TRBJ1-4	-	TRBV15	TRBD1
TGTGCCAGCAGCGTAGATCTAGCCGGAAATGAGCAGTTCTTC	CASSVDLAGNEQFF	TRBJ2-1	-	TRBV9	-
TGTGCCAGCAGCCAAGCTTCCAGCGGGAGATCTTATGGCTACGAGCAGTACTTC	CASSQASSGRSYGYEQYF	TRBJ2-7	-	TRBV14	TRBD2
TGCGCCAGCAGCTTGGGAGGCACCTTCACGGCTAACTATGGCTACACCTTC	CASSLGGTFTANYGYTF	TRBJ1-2	-	TRBV5-1	-
TGTGCCAGCAGATCAAACCAGGGAAAGGTCTATGGCTACACCTTC	CASRSNQGKVYGYTF	TRBJ1-2	-	TRBV2	-
TGTGCCAGCAGTTCCCCCGGGACAGGTAACGGCGAGCAGTACTTC	CASSSPGTGNGEQYF	TRBJ2-7	-	TRBV28	TRBD1
TGTGCCAGCAGGGAGACCGATGTTTCACCCCTCCACTTT	CASRETDVSPLHF	TRBJ1-6	-	TRBV2	-
TGTGCCAGCAGCTTCGGAGAGAGGAATGAGCAGTTCTTC	CASSFGERNEQFF	TRBJ2-1	-	TRBV5-4	-
TGTGCCTGGAGTATTCGCTCTGGAAACACCATATATTTT	CAWSIRSGNTIYF	TRBJ1-3	-	TRBV30	-
TGTGCCAGCAGCCGTATACTAGCGGGAGGGCCCAACGAGCAGTACTTC	CASSRILAGGPNEQYF	TRBJ2-7	-	TRBV3-1/TRBV3-2	TRBD2
TGTGCCAGCAGCTTAAACAGGAACACTGAAGCTTTCTTT	CASSLNRNTEAFF	TRBJ1-1	-	TRBV5-5	-
TGTGCCATCAGTGGGTTTGGAGACAATGAGCAGTTCTTC	CAISGFGDNEQFF	TRBJ2-1	-	TRBV10-3	-
TGCGCCAGCAGCTTCGGGGGGCGTCCTTCTGAAAAACTGTTTTTT	CASSFGGRPSEKLFF	TRBJ1-4	-	TRBV5-1	-
TGTGCCAGCAGCTTAGTTGGCTTCAATGAGCAGTTCTTC	CASSLVGFNEQFF	TRBJ2-1	-	TRBV11-2	-
TGTGCCAGCAGACCCAACCCGACAGGTGGCTACGAGCAGTACTTC	CASRPNPTGGYEQYF	TRBJ2-7	-	TRBV7-9	-
TGTGCCAGCAGCGTCCCGACTAGCGGAGCCTACAATGAGCAGTTCTTC	CASSVPTSGAYNEQFF	TRBJ2-1	-	TRBV14	TRBD2
TGTGCCAGCAGCGTACAGGGCTGGGGCCTCTATGGCTACACCTTC	CASSVQGWGLYGYTF	TRBJ1-2	-	TRBV5-6	-
TGCGCCAGCAGCTTGAGTTTTGCGGGACTAGCGGGGCGAGGAGCCTACGAGCAGTACTTC	CASSLSFAGLAGRGAYEQYF	TRBJ2-7	-	TRBV5-1	TRBD2
TGTGCCTGGAGTGTAAGTAGTGAAGCTTTCTTT	CAWSVSSEAFF	TRBJ1-1	-	TRBV30	-
TGCGCCAGCAGCTTGGGGGACTTTTCCACTGAAGCTTTCTTT	CASSLGDFSTEAFF	TRBJ1-1	-	TRBV5-1	-
TGTGCCAGCAGTGCGTTAGTGGGAACAGGGGGGCCCTATGGCAATCAGCCCCAGCATTTT	CASSALVGTGGPYGNQPQHF	TRBJ1-5	-	TRBV6-1	TRBD1